The next 22 T cell receptor beta chains were all read from a single sample in a study of T cells in localized non-small cell lung cancer. The protocol was immunoSEQ multiplex PCR, while the TCRdb copy is restricted to in-frame clones and leaves out a portion. The sample holds about 21,000 clones; 70% to 90% are singletons and the top ten take roughly 15%. This sample comprised PBMCs, obtained before any cancer treatment. These receptors all come from a woman aged 35-75 years with stage II squamous cell lung carcinoma.

The gene calls are TRBV5-1 and TRBJ2-3; D is perhaps TRBD1 or TRBD2 (5 bases each). CDR1 and CDR2 (germline): SGHRS, YFSETQ. Trimming shortened V by 5 bases and J by 1 base, and 17 bases separated the two germline ends. This CDR3 is 16 amino acids long. The CDR3 region is CASRSGPQGGTDTQYF. Here the CDR3 DNA reads TGCGCCAGCAGATCGGGGCCCCAAGGAGGCACAGATACGCAGTATTTT.

This sequence joins TRBV5-5 and TRBJ2-1, with 13 nucleotides matching TRBD2. V was clipped by 0 bases and J by 4 bases; unmatched bases: 7. The germline CDR1 and CDR2 sequences are SGHKS and YYEKEE (reference sequence). The CDR3 is made up of 18 amino acids. The CDR3 reads CASSLADEGLAGYNEQFF. CDR3 DNA: TGTGCCAGCAGCTTGGCCGATGAGGGACTAGCGGGGTACAATGAGCAGTTCTTC. The full variable domain, completed using reference TRBV5-5 and TRBJ2-1, is DAGVTQSPTHLIKTRGQQVTLRCSPISGHKSVSWYQQVLGQGPQFIFQYYEKEERGRGNFPDRFSARQFPNYSSELNVNALLLGDSALYLCASSLADEGLAGYNEQFFGPGTRLTVL.

J is TRBJ1-1 and V is TRBV19, with D possibly being TRBD1 (5 bases). The CDR3 runs to 14 residues. CDR1 and CDR2 (germline): LNHDA, SQIVND (reference sequence). V was cut by 11 bases and J by 1 base, with 17 bases left in between. CDR3 DNA sequence: TGTGCCTCCTCCGTGGGGCCCCAGAACACTGAAGCTTTCTTT. It specifies CASSVGPQNTEAFF. The full variable domain, in which reference TRBV19 and TRBJ1-1 provide the parts outside the CDR3, is DGGITQSPKYLFRKEGQNVTLSCEQNLNHDAMYWYRQDPGQGLRLIYYSQIVNDFQKGDIAEGYSVSREKKESFPLTVTSAQKNPTAFYLCASSVGPQNTEAFFGQGTRLTVV.

The chain links TRBV10-2 to TRBJ1-1; 10 positions agree with TRBD1. CDR1 and CDR2 (germline): WSHSY, SAAADI. V trimming: 6 bases; J trimming: 4 bases; junction bases outside the gene matches: 8. CDR3 size: 15 residues. This CDR3 reads CASSKGTGVFTEAFF. CDR3 coding DNA: TGCGCCAGCAGCAAGGGGACAGGGGTATTCACTGAAGCTTTCTTT.

V is TRBV6-1 and J is TRBJ2-7; D ambiguous. The CDR3 runs 13 residues. The ends were cut back, 5 bases at V and 7 bases at J, with 15 bases in the middle. Per the germline V gene, CDR1 is MNHNS and CDR2 is SASEGT. CDR3: CASSSGETWEQYF. Written as DNA, the CDR3 is TGTGCCAGCAGTTCAGGCGAAACGTGGGAGCAGTACTTC.

The chain recombines TRBV28 with TRBJ1-2, with D hard to call. The CDR3 contains 11 residues. Germline CDR1 is MDHEN and CDR2 is SYDVKM. The V end was cut by 2 bases, the J end by 3 bases, with 1 base between. The DNA for the CDR3 is TGTGCCAGCAGTTTAGACTATGGCTACACCTTC. Translation: CASSLDYGYTF.

The V gene is TRBV4-3, the J gene TRBJ2-7; D is perhaps TRBD2 (6 bases). Germline values: CDR1 LGHNA, CDR2 YSLEER. This CDR3 is built from 16 residues. With 1 base removed from V and 4 bases from J, the gap between germline ends came to 17 bases. CDR3 in amino acids: CASSQATGTAHYEQYF. The CDR3 nucleotides read TGCGCCAGCAGCCAAGCGACCGGGACTGCTCATTACGAGCAGTACTTC.

The chain uses TRBV28 and TRBJ1-1; D is undetermined. CDR1 and CDR2 (germline): MDHEN, SYDVKM. Trimming removed 3 bases from V and 10 bases from J, with 12 bases in between. The CDR3 totals 12 residues. The CDR3 DNA reads as TGTGCCAGCAGTTTCTCCAGGTTTGGAGCTTTCTTT. It codes for CASSFSRFGAFF.

The V call is TRBV5-6, the J call TRBJ2-7, with no clear D. V dropped 5 bases and J dropped 3 bases, with 21 bases sitting between them. Per the germline V gene, CDR1 is SGHDT and CDR2 is YYEEEE. This CDR3 region has 16 residues. CDR3 in amino acids: CASSYRPGRADYEQYF. DNA for the CDR3: TGTGCCAGCAGTTACCGACCGGGCCGGGCGGACTACGAGCAGTACTTC.

V is TRBV7-2 and J is TRBJ1-5; D may be TRBD1 (6 bases). V was cut by 5 bases and J by 5 bases, with 10 bases left in between. Per germline, CDR1 SGHTA and CDR2 FQGNSA. The CDR3 extends over 13 amino acids. The CDR3 region is CASSVSGDQPQHF. The CDR3, as DNA: TGTGCCAGCAGCGTTTCAGGGGATCAGCCCCAGCATTTT. Full variable domain (remainder filled in from reference TRBV7-2 and TRBJ1-5): GAGVSQSPSNKVTEKGKDVELRCDPISGHTALYWYRQSLGQGLEFLIYFQGNSAPDKSGLPSDRFSAERTGGSVSTLTIQRTQQEDSAVYLCASSVSGDQPQHFGDGTRLSIL.

Comment on this clone: Other DNA variants within this sample encode the same CDR3. The rearrangement uses TRBV18 and TRBJ2-5; D gene unclear. This CDR3 has 12 residues. V was pared by 6 bases and J by 0 bases, with 5 bases between. Germline CDR1 is KGHSH and CDR2 is LQKENI. CDR3 bases: TGTGCCAGCTCCCCGTACCAAGAGACCCAGTACTTC. Its protein product is CASSPYQETQYF.

The V and J genes are TRBV5-5 and TRBJ1-1; D is ambiguous. Per the germline V gene, CDR1 is SGHKS and CDR2 is YYEKEE (reference sequence). This CDR3 region has 14 residues. V was trimmed by 0 bases and J by 0 bases, leaving 6 bases between them. The chain's CDR3 is CASSLATVNTEAFF. Written as DNA, the CDR3 is TGTGCCAGCAGCTTGGCGACGGTGAACACTGAAGCTTTCTTT.

This chain links TRBV27 with TRBJ2-1, with a possible D match to TRBD2 (6 bases). V was cut by 4 bases and J by 0 bases, with 7 bases left in between. CDR1 is MNHEY, CDR2 SMNVEV, per germline (reference sequence). The CDR3 has 14 amino acids. The CDR3 DNA reads TGTGCCAGCAGTTCGGGACTCTCCTACAATGAGCAGTTCTTC. It yields the protein CASSSGLSYNEQFF.

A few counts support this clone. The chain joins TRBV9 to TRBJ2-1; 8 bases align to TRBD2. This CDR3 spans 15 amino acids. V dropped 0 bases and J dropped 9; count of bases not matched to a gene: 8. Germline loops: CDR1 SGDLS, CDR2 YYNGEE. CDR3 bases: TGTGCCAGCAGCGTAGGAGCGGGAGCCCACAGTGAGCAGTTCTTC. It yields the protein CASSVGAGAHSEQFF.

This clone was seen only once. V usage is TRBV7-9 and J usage is TRBJ2-3; possibly TRBD2 for D (6 bases). In germline, CDR1 is SEHNR, CDR2 FQNEAQ (reference sequence). The CDR3 totals 16 residues. The ends were cut back, 5 bases at V and 0 bases at J, with 15 bases in the middle. CDR3: CASSPGLFVSTDTQYF. In DNA form, the CDR3 reads TGTGCCAGCAGCCCGGGACTGTTCGTTAGCACAGATACGCAGTATTTT.

This clone was recorded only once. The gene calls are TRBV7-8 and TRBJ2-2; D may correspond to TRBD1 or TRBD2 (5 bases each). Trimming removed 7 bases at V and 4 bases at J, with 10 bases between. Germline V gives CDR1 SGHVS, CDR2 FQNEAQ. The CDR3 extends over 13 amino acids. DNA of the CDR3: TGTGCCAGCACTGCAGGGACCACCGGGGAGCTGTTTTTT. Translating it yields CASTAGTTGELFF.

The chain uses TRBV5-1 and TRBJ1-1, with 8 bases matching TRBD1. V was clipped by 4 bases and J by 9 bases; unmatched bases: 8. In germline, CDR1 is SGHRS, CDR2 YFSETQ. This CDR3 is built from 13 residues. This chain's CDR3 is CASSGGQGLKAFF. CDR3 DNA sequence: TGCGCCAGCAGCGGCGGACAGGGATTGAAAGCTTTCTTT.

This clone was counted only a few times. CDR3 sequence (DNA): TGTGCCAGCAGTGATTTGAGGAGCGGGAGGCCGGGGGGCAATGAGCAGTTCTTC. It translates to CASSDLRSGRPGGNEQFF. V gene TRBV25-1 combines with J gene TRBJ2-1, with 9 positions matching TRBD2. CDR1 is MGHDK, CDR2 SYGVNS, per germline. CDR3 size: 18 residues. The V and J ends lost 3 bases and 6 bases, in that order; junction bases with no gene match: 15.

The gene calls are TRBV2 and TRBJ1-4; 9 bases align to TRBD1. Trimming cost V 6 bases and J 6 bases; bases outside gene matches: 5. The CDR3 is 14 residues long. Germline V lookup: CDR1 SNHLY, CDR2 FYNNEI. The CDR3 DNA sequence: TGTGCCAGCAGGGGGGGACAGGGAGATGAAAAACTGTTTTTT. Protein product: CASRGGQGDEKLFF.

The rearrangement uses TRBV5-5 and TRBJ1-2; weak D call: TRBD1 (5 bases). This CDR3 spans 14 amino acids. CDR1 and CDR2 (germline): SGHKS, YYEKEE (reference sequence). V lost 1 base and J lost 5, with 12 bases in between. The CDR3 bases are TGTGCCAGCAGCTTGACGGGGGTGGGTTATGGCTACACCTTC. It encodes CASSLTGVGYGYTF.

The chain couples TRBV6-1 to TRBJ2-2, with 7 bases lining up with TRBD2. CDR1 is MNHNS and CDR2 is SASEGT in the germline V gene. The CDR3 runs to 14 residues. V shed 8 bases, J shed 6 bases, and the junction held 9 bases outside the gene matches. The CDR3 DNA is TGTGCCAGCCGAGGGACGGGGAGGGCCGGGGAGCTGTTTTTT. Amino acids: CASRGTGRAGELFF.

This clone has only one observation. The chain recombines TRBV7-2 with TRBJ2-1, with D perhaps matching TRBD2 (6 bases). CDR1 and CDR2 (germline): SGHTA, FQGNSA. The CDR3 consists of 16 residues. V gave up 3 bases and J gave up 9 bases, with 21 bases separating them. Written as DNA, the CDR3 is TGTGCCAGCAGCTTGATTATCGGCGGGATTTGGATTGAGCAGTTCTTC. It codes for CASSLIIGGIWIEQFF. Full variable domain (remainder filled in from reference TRBV7-2 and TRBJ2-1): GAGVSQSPSNKVTEKGKDVELRCDPISGHTALYWYRQSLGQGLEFLIYFQGNSAPDKSGLPSDRFSAERTGGSVSTLTIQRTQQEDSAVYLCASSLIIGGIWIEQFFGPGTRLTVL.